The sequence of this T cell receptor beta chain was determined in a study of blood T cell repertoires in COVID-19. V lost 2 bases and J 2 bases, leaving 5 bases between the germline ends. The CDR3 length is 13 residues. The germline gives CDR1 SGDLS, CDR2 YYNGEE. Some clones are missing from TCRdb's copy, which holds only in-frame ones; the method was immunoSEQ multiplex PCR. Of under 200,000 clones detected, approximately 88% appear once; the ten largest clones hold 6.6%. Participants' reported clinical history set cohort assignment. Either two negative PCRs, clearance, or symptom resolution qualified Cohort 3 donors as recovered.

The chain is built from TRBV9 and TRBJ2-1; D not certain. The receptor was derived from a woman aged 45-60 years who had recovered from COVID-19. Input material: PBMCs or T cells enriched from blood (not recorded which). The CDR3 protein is CASSVNPYNEQFF. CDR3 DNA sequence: TGTGCCAGCAGCGTTAATCCCTACAATGAGCAGTTCTTC.